These 19 T cell receptor beta chains originate from one sample sequenced in a study of beta chain features in type 1 diabetes. Expressed TCRB transcripts were sequenced because the isolated RNA had all been reverse transcribed beforehand. The repertoire was sequenced with immunoSEQ multiplex PCR; TCRdb's copy has only in-frame clones and lacks some. Of about 42,000 clones listed, 50% are singletons. Sequenced material: stem cell memory CD4+ T cells from blood. The source is a woman aged 25 to 39 in good health.

V and J are TRBV9 and TRBJ2-3; no reliable D call. Looked up from germline, CDR1 is SGDLS and CDR2 is YYNGEE. There are 15 residues in the CDR3. Deletions cut 0 bases from V and 2 bases from J, with 10 bases between. The CDR3 DNA sequence: TGTGCCAGCAGCGTAGGTAGCAGTCCCACAGATACGCAGTATTTT. Protein: CASSVGSSPTDTQYF.

The sample holds a few counts of this clone. The chain carries TRBV7-9 and TRBJ1-5; D is unresolved. This CDR3 comprises 15 residues. The germline CDR1 and CDR2 sequences are SEHNR and FQNEAQ (reference sequence). The ends were cut back, 0 bases at V and 11 bases at J, with 17 bases in the middle. The CDR3 DNA sequence: TGTGCCAGCAGCTTAGCCACCCCGACGGGAAATACCCAGCATTTT. Its protein product is CASSLATPTGNTQHF. Supplemented by reference TRBV7-9 and TRBJ1-5, the full variable domain reads DTGVSQNPRHKITKRGQNVTFRCDPISEHNRLYWYRQTLGQGPEFLTYFQNEAQLEKSRLLSDRFSAERPKGSFSTLEIQRTEQGDSAMYLCASSLATPTGNTQHFGDGTRLSIL.

The V call is TRBV10-3, the J call TRBJ1-2; 8 bases match TRBD1. Germline V gives CDR1 ENHRY, CDR2 SYGVKD. The CDR3 has 13 amino acids. Trimming cost V 3 bases and J 4 bases; bases outside gene matches: 1. Here the CDR3 reads CAISEGTGYGYTF. The CDR3 DNA sequence: TGTGCCATCAGTGAAGGGACAGGCTATGGCTACACCTTC.

The rearrangement uses TRBV11-3 and TRBJ1-3; 9 nucleotides align to TRBD1. The CDR3 contains 15 residues. V trimming: 4 bases; J trimming: 2 bases; junction bases outside the gene matches: 3. Germline V gives CDR1 SGHNT, CDR2 YENEEA. CDR3 nucleotides: TGTGCCAGCAGCTCCGGGACAGGGACTGGAAACACCATATATTTT. It yields the protein CASSSGTGTGNTIYF.

The chain couples TRBV2 to TRBJ2-5; 8 nucleotides match TRBD1. From germline, CDR1 is SNHLY and CDR2 FYNNEI. This CDR3 region has 14 residues. V lost 6 bases and J lost 11; bases outside the gene matches: 14. The CDR3 region has the DNA TGTGCCAGCAGCGAGGACAGGGCGCGTGGAGAGCAGTACTTC. It encodes CASSEDRARGEQYF.

The chain is built from TRBV5-4 and TRBJ1-5; no definite D call. CDR3 size: 13 residues. CDR1 SGHNT and CDR2 YYREEE come from the germline V gene (reference sequence). Trimming pared 2 bases from V and 0 bases from J, leaving 3 bases between. The CDR3: CASSFNSNQPQHF. The CDR3 nucleotides are TGTGCCAGCAGCTTCAATAGCAATCAGCCCCAGCATTTT.

For the CDR3, the DNA is TGTGCCAGCAGCCAAGAAATTGTACAGGGTGGGGAAGCTTTCTTT. It specifies CASSQEIVQGGEAFF. The V gene is TRBV14, the J gene TRBJ1-1; maybe TRBD1 (6 bases). The V end lost 0 bases, the J end lost 8 bases, and 16 bases lay between the germline ends. CDR1 and CDR2 from the germline V gene are SGHDN and FVKESK. The CDR3 has 15 residues.

This clone was counted only a few times. J is TRBJ2-1 and V is TRBV18; 9 bases agree with TRBD2. In germline, CDR1 is KGHSH, CDR2 LQKENI. J lost 12 bases, V lost 2 bases, and 17 bases had no gene match. CDR3 length: 17 amino acids. CDR3 sequence reads: CASSPWSSGSTNEGQFF. As DNA, the CDR3 is TGTGCCAGCTCACCATGGAGTAGCGGGAGTACCAATGAGGGGCAGTTCTTC.

V and J are TRBV12-5 and TRBJ2-2; D unresolved. Germline CDR1 and CDR2: LGHNT and FRNRAP. This CDR3 has 12 residues. V shed 7 bases and J shed 1 base, with 4 bases lying between them. This chain's CDR3 is CASVQNTGELFF. The CDR3 DNA follows: TGTGCTAGTGTCCAGAACACCGGGGAGCTGTTTTTT.

The CDR3 DNA reads TGTGCCAGCAGTCCGGACAGGGAACATCAGCCCCAGCATTTT. As protein: CASSPDREHQPQHF. The V gene is TRBV28, the J gene TRBJ1-5; TRBD1 matches at 8 bases. This CDR3 has 14 amino acids. Germline values: CDR1 MDHEN, CDR2 SYDVKM. The J segment lost 5 bases and the V segment lost 5 bases, leaving 5 bases of the junction unmatched.

This chain uses TRBV28 with TRBJ2-7, with 9 bases matching TRBD1. The CDR3 sequence is 13 residues long. V lost 9 bases and J lost 3; bases outside the gene matches: 6. Per germline, CDR1 MDHEN and CDR2 SYDVKM. The CDR3 reads CASIQGASYEQYF. CDR3 nucleotide sequence: TGTGCCAGTATACAGGGGGCTAGCTACGAGCAGTACTTC.

The V and J genes are TRBV28 and TRBJ1-5, with TRBD1 as a possible D gene (5 bases). V lost 8 bases and J 0 bases, leaving 14 bases between the germline ends. The V gene's germline CDR1 is MDHEN and CDR2 SYDVKM. The CDR3 is 15 amino acids. CDR3 DNA: TGTGCCAGCGTCGGGGGAGACTATAGCAATCAGCCCCAGCATTTT. Its translation is CASVGGDYSNQPQHF.

The chain recombines TRBV7-3 with TRBJ2-3; the match to TRBD2 covers 7 bases. V lost 2 bases to trimming and J lost 4 bases; unmatched junction nucleotides: 3. CDR1 is SGHTA, CDR2 FQGTGA, per germline. The CDR3 has 14 amino acids. CDR3: CASSLERGPDTQYF. DNA of the CDR3: TGTGCCAGCAGCTTAGAGCGGGGCCCAGATACGCAGTATTTT.

V is TRBV5-4 and J is TRBJ2-7, with 8 positions matching TRBD1. From germline, CDR1 is SGHNT and CDR2 YYREEE (reference sequence). CDR3 size: 14 residues. J was trimmed by 0 bases and V by 4 bases; bases with no gene match: 3. The CDR3 here is CASSDDRGSYEQYF. The CDR3 DNA is TGTGCCAGCAGCGATGACAGGGGCTCCTACGAGCAGTACTTC.

This clone has only a few counts. The same CDR3 can be traced to other DNA sequences in this sample. This sequence joins TRBV5-4 and TRBJ2-5; D is unresolved. The V and J ends lost 0 bases and 2 bases respectively, with 5 bases between them. Per the germline V gene, CDR1 is SGHNT and CDR2 is YYREEE (reference sequence). The CDR3 totals 13 residues. The CDR3: CASSLGQQETQYF. CDR3 sequence (DNA): TGTGCCAGCAGCTTGGGACAACAAGAGACCCAGTACTTC.

The chain has TRBV10-3 and TRBJ2-3; D might be TRBD2 (5 bases). Germline CDR1 is ENHRY and CDR2 is SYGVKD. The CDR3 is 14 amino acids. V was cut by 6 bases and J by 0 bases, with 10 bases left in between. The DNA of the CDR3 is TGTGCCATCAGGGCCGGGGAGAGCACAGATACGCAGTATTTT. It translates to CAIRAGESTDTQYF.

This chain joins TRBV5-1 and TRBJ2-2; 11 bases are shared with TRBD2. Losses at the gene ends were 4 bases for V and 7 bases for J; bases not matched to a gene: 9. The CDR3 is 16 residues long. CDR1 is SGHRS and CDR2 is YFSETQ in the germline V gene. CDR3 sequence reads: CASSRTSGSSFGELFF. Here the CDR3 DNA reads TGCGCCAGCAGCCGAACTAGCGGGAGTTCCTTCGGGGAGCTGTTTTTT.

This chain joins TRBV5-1 and TRBJ2-2; 11 positions agree with TRBD2. The CDR3 has 19 residues. The V gene end was trimmed by 4 bases and the J gene end by 0 bases; junction bases not matched to a gene: 11. Germline V gene sequence: CDR1 SGHRS, CDR2 YFSETQ. CDR3 loop: CASSISGRASRTNTGELFF. CDR3 DNA sequence: TGCGCCAGCAGCATTAGCGGGAGGGCCTCTCGGACGAACACCGGGGAGCTGTTTTTT.

CDR3 in DNA: TGTGCCAGCAGCCTCGGCGGGAATTACTACAATGAGCAGTTCTTC. As protein: CASSLGGNYYNEQFF. This chain joins TRBV11-2 and TRBJ2-1, with D tentatively TRBD2 (6 bases). CDR3 size: 15 residues. The germline V and J ends were trimmed by 5 bases and 3 bases, with 14 bases remaining between them. CDR1 is SGHAT, CDR2 FQNNGV, per germline.